This TCR beta chain was identified in a study of blood T cell repertoires in COVID-19. The repertoire was sequenced with immunoSEQ multiplex PCR; TCRdb's copy has only in-frame clones and lacks some. The sample includes roughly 180,000 clones, approximately 80% of them seen just once. The germline CDR1 and CDR2 sequences are SGDLS and YYNGEE. After removal of 3 bases from V and 2 bases from J, the junction contained 7 bases not matched to a gene. The CDR3 has 15 residues. The rearrangement uses TRBV9 and TRBJ2-5, with 7 positions matching TRBD2. This TCR was sampled from a woman aged 35 to 49 with COVID-19, enrolled during active disease. Sequencing was performed on peripheral blood. The CDR3: CASSGSGAPQETQYF. Here the CDR3 DNA reads TGTGCCAGCAGCGGGAGCGGGGCGCCGCAAGAGACCCAGTACTTC. The variable domain in full, with the rest retrieved from reference TRBV9 and TRBJ2-5, is DSGVTQTPKHLITATGQRVTLRCSPRSGDLSVYWYQQSLDQGLQFLIQYYNGEERAKGNILERFSAQQFPDLHSELNLSSLELGDSALYFCASSGSGAPQETQYFGPGTRLLVL.